One and the same sample provided the 6 T cell receptor beta chains below, sequenced in a study of blood T cell repertoires in COVID-19. Profiled with immunoSEQ multiplex PCR; TCRdb holds only in-frame clones, not every one. Altogether some 200,000 clones are present, over 75% being singletons, with the ten largest covering roughly a sixth. The sequenced sample was peripheral blood. These receptors came from a man between 45 and 60 years old with COVID-19, enrolled during active disease.

V and J are TRBV12-3 or TRBV12-4 and TRBJ2-2; 7 nucleotides agree with TRBD2. This CDR3 has 13 amino acids. The J segment lost 1 base and the V segment lost 9 bases, leaving 2 bases of the junction unmatched. Here the CDR3 reads CASRTRNTGELFF. The CDR3 nucleotides are TGTGCCAGTCGGACTAGGAACACCGGGGAGCTGTTTTTT.

V usage is TRBV7-9 and J usage is TRBJ2-5; D is uncertain. The V and J ends lost 4 bases and 3 bases respectively, with 12 bases between them. CDR1 is SEHNR, CDR2 FQNEAQ, per germline (reference sequence). The CDR3 covers 14 residues. In DNA, the CDR3 is TGTGCCAGCAGCTCTCCCGGGTTCGAAGAGACCCAGTACTTC. Its protein product is CASSSPGFEETQYF.

This clone has just one count. The chain carries TRBV6-2 or TRBV6-3 and TRBJ1-5; 7 bases map to TRBD1. The CDR3 loop spans 15 amino acids. The V segment lost 5 bases and the J segment 4 bases; nucleotides outside the gene matches: 8. CDR1 and CDR2 from the germline V gene are MNHEY and SVGEGT. The DNA for the CDR3 is TGTGCCAGCAGTAGGGCCGACAGGGCAAATCAGCCCCAGCATTTT. Amino acids: CASSRADRANQPQHF.

This clone was detected ten times or more. The chain employs TRBV19 and TRBJ2-7, with 8 nucleotides matching TRBD1. The CDR3 length is 14 residues. The V segment lost 8 bases and the J segment 1 base; nucleotides outside the gene matches: 7. Germline CDR1 is LNHDA and CDR2 is SQIVND (reference sequence). As DNA, the CDR3 is TGTGCCAGTTCCGAAACAGGGGGTTCCTACGAGCAGTACTTC. Amino acid sequence: CASSETGGSYEQYF.

The rearrangement links TRBV9 to TRBJ1-6; 7 nucleotides align to TRBD1. V lost 0 bases and J lost 4; bases outside the gene matches: 10. Looked up from germline, CDR1 is SGDLS and CDR2 is YYNGEE. The CDR3 is 18 residues long. The CDR3 loop reads CASSVGWATGSYNSPLHF. In nucleotides, the CDR3 is TGTGCCAGCAGCGTAGGATGGGCGACAGGGAGTTATAATTCACCCCTCCACTTT. Full variable domain (rest looked up from reference TRBV9 and TRBJ1-6): DSGVTQTPKHLITATGQRVTLRCSPRSGDLSVYWYQQSLDQGLQFLIQYYNGEERAKGNILERFSAQQFPDLHSELNLSSLELGDSALYFCASSVGWATGSYNSPLHFGNGTRLTVT.

This clone was seen only once. The genes are TRBV7-2 and TRBJ2-7; D is possibly TRBD2 (6 bases). V was trimmed by 1 base and J by 4 bases, leaving 11 bases between them. This CDR3 has 14 amino acids. Germline lookup yields CDR1 SGHTA and CDR2 FQGNSA. CDR3 region: CASSLGTIQYEQYF. The CDR3 nucleotides are TGTGCCAGCAGCTTAGGGACTATCCAATACGAGCAGTACTTC. The whole variable domain, filled in from reference TRBV7-2 and TRBJ2-7, reads GAGVSQSPSNKVTEKGKDVELRCDPISGHTALYWYRQSLGQGLEFLIYFQGNSAPDKSGLPSDRFSAERTGGSVSTLTIQRTQQEDSAVYLCASSLGTIQYEQYFGPGTRLTVT.